This T cell receptor (beta chain) comes out of a study of cytomegalovirus exposure and HLA in healthy donors. Broader study findings: Later on, an analysis found that several of the most significant clusters appeared to be linked to common viral pathogens, which included parvovirus B19. According to an earlier analysis, most TCR beta V segments yielded productive rearrangements about 90% or about 30% of the time.

The PCR had 60 Vbeta and 13 Jbeta primers. The data were produced by immunoSEQ multiplex PCR, yet TCRdb's version contains in-frame clones alone and is incomplete. Of approximately 150,000 clones listed, around two thirds are singletons. Per germline, CDR1 SGHRS and CDR2 YFSETQ. This CDR3 contains 14 residues. V was pared by 0 bases and J by 7 bases, with 2 bases of the junction left unmatched. Comment on this clone: No antigen is known for it.

V usage is TRBV5-1 and J usage is TRBJ2-2; 8 bases are shared with TRBD2. The clonotype comes from a young man in good health and CMV-seropositive. The sample consisted of PBMCs. CDR3 coding DNA: TGCGCCAGCAGCTTGGACCGGGAGGGCGGGGAGCTGTTTTTT. Translating it yields CASSLDREGGELFF.